These T cell receptor beta chains were read from a single sample in a study of cytomegalovirus exposure and HLA in healthy donors. Profiling relied on immunoSEQ multiplex PCR, and the TCRdb table lists in-frame clones only, not all of them. The sample consists of under 70,000 clones, approximately 90% of them appearing once. The material sequenced was PBMCs. Receptors were obtained from a woman younger than 35 in good health and CMV-seronegative. Both conserved end residues are part of each CDR3. Fields, in order: J gene, V gene, CDR3 length, D gene, clone size, CDR3 protein, CDR3 DNA. A D gene is named only where the DNA matches it firmly. Clone size appears in some rows only: once, few, many, or a class for an expanded clone.

J: TRBJ1-1
V: TRBV4-1
length: 14
D: .
size: .
CDR3: CASSRPIMNTEAFF
DNA: TGCGCCAGCAGCCGGCCCATAATGAACACTGAAGCTTTCTTT

J: TRBJ2-1
V: TRBV28
length: 15
D: TRBD1
size: .
CDR3: CASTGGTGTLYEQFF
DNA: TGTGCCAGCACCGGCGGGACAGGGACCCTCTATGAGCAGTTCTTC

J: TRBJ2-3
V: TRBV7-9
length: 16
D: .
size: .
CDR3: CASSPQAGWTPDTQYF
DNA: TGTGCCAGCAGCCCACAGGCGGGGTGGACACCAGATACGCAGTATTTT

J: TRBJ2-1
V: TRBV18
length: 14
D: .
size: .
CDR3: CASSPVTHVAEQFF
DNA: TGTGCCAGCTCACCAGTAACTCACGTCGCTGAGCAGTTCTTC

J: TRBJ2-1
V: TRBV19
length: 15
D: .
size: .
CDR3: CASSIVGQTGNEQFF
DNA: TGTGCCAGTAGTATAGTCGGCCAAACGGGAAATGAGCAGTTCTTC

J: TRBJ2-7
V: TRBV2
length: 13
D: .
size: .
CDR3: CASSEGTAYEQYF
DNA: TGTGCCAGCAGTGAAGGGACAGCTTACGAGCAGTACTTC

J: TRBJ2-4
V: TRBV5-5
length: 12
D: .
size: few
CDR3: CASSHLMGGLYF
DNA: TGTGCCAGCAGCCACTTAATGGGGGGTTTGTACTTC

J: TRBJ1-2
V: TRBV28
length: 14
D: TRBD1
size: .
CDR3: CASTSGQGERGYTF
DNA: TGTGCCAGCACCTCTGGACAGGGGGAACGTGGCTACACCTTC

J: TRBJ2-5
V: TRBV4-3
length: 14
D: .
size: few
CDR3: CASSQEIRVETQYF
DNA: TGCGCCAGCAGCCAAGAAATCAGGGTGGAGACCCAGTACTTC

J: TRBJ2-1
V: TRBV5-1
length: 15
D: TRBD2
size: .
CDR3: CASSAGLAGGDEQFF
DNA: TGCGCCAGCAGCGCCGGACTAGCGGGAGGTGATGAGCAGTTCTTC

J: TRBJ1-4
V: TRBV5-1
length: 16
D: .
size: .
CDR3: CASSSDRRQTNEKLFF
DNA: TGCGCCAGCAGCTCCGACAGGCGACAAACTAATGAAAAACTGTTTTTT

J: TRBJ2-1
V: TRBV15
length: 16
D: .
size: once
CDR3: CATSRDRAARTNEQFF
DNA: TGTGCCACCAGCAGAGATCGAGCCGCACGCACCAATGAGCAGTTCTTC

J: TRBJ1-2
V: TRBV15
length: 13
D: .
size: .
CDR3: CAVGRGVDYGYTF
DNA: TGTGCCGTAGGACGGGGGGTCGACTATGGCTACACCTTC

J: TRBJ1-1
V: TRBV14
length: 16
D: TRBD1
size: .
CDR3: CASSLPAGQGFSEAFF
DNA: TGTGCCAGCAGCCTCCCCGCCGGACAGGGATTTTCTGAAGCTTTCTTT

J: TRBJ1-6
V: TRBV27
length: 17
D: .
size: once
CDR3: CASSLGAGGAFNSPLHF
DNA: TGTGCCAGCAGTTTGGGAGCCGGAGGGGCCTTTAATTCACCCCTCCACTTT

J: TRBJ2-5
V: TRBV14
length: 18
D: TRBD2
size: .
CDR3: CASSQDRPSGAWKETQYF
DNA: TGTGCCAGCAGCCAAGATCGTCCTAGCGGGGCGTGGAAAGAGACCCAGTACTTC

J: TRBJ1-1
V: TRBV27
length: 17
D: .
size: few
CDR3: CALQIPIGPRVSTEAFF
DNA: TGTGCCCTACAGATTCCGATAGGGCCCAGGGTTAGCACTGAAGCTTTCTTT

J: TRBJ1-3
V: TRBV28
length: 16
D: .
size: .
CDR3: CASREAGQYSGNTIYF
DNA: TGTGCCAGCAGAGAAGCTGGACAGTACTCTGGAAACACCATATATTTT

J: TRBJ2-7
V: TRBV6-5
length: 14
D: .
size: .
CDR3: CASSRNRVENEQYF
DNA: TGTGCCAGCAGCAGAAACAGGGTAGAGAACGAGCAGTACTTC

J: TRBJ2-3
V: TRBV13
length: 15
D: .
size: .
CDR3: CASSAEDISTDTQYF
DNA: TGTGCCAGCAGCGCTGAGGACATCAGCACAGATACGCAGTATTTT

J: TRBJ2-4
V: TRBV9
length: 14
D: TRBD2
size: .
CDR3: CASSVAEGGDIQYF
DNA: TGTGCCAGCAGCGTAGCAGAGGGAGGGGACATTCAGTACTTC

J: TRBJ1-3
V: TRBV4-1
length: 15
D: .
size: .
CDR3: CASSQGQTSGNTIYF
DNA: TGCGCCAGCAGCCAAGGACAGACCTCTGGAAACACCATATATTTT

J: TRBJ2-3
V: TRBV5-1
length: 16
D: TRBD2
size: .
CDR3: CASSLSSGGFADTQYF
DNA: TGCGCCAGCAGCTTGTCCAGCGGGGGGTTCGCAGATACGCAGTATTTT

J: TRBJ2-2
V: TRBV27
length: 16
D: TRBD2
size: .
CDR3: CASSLLLAGGIGELFF
DNA: TGTGCCAGCAGTTTATTGCTAGCGGGGGGAATCGGGGAGCTGTTTTTT

J: TRBJ1-6
V: TRBV7-2
length: 15
D: .
size: .
CDR3: CASSLGQFQNSPLHF
DNA: TGTGCCAGCAGCTTAGGACAGTTTCAGAATTCACCCCTCCACTTT

J: TRBJ1-2
V: TRBV11-2
length: 15
D: .
size: .
CDR3: CASSLDSSKGYGYTF
DNA: TGTGCCAGCAGCCTGGACTCCTCTAAGGGCTATGGCTACACCTTC

J: TRBJ2-3
V: TRBV7-2
length: 17
D: TRBD2
size: .
CDR3: CASSLRGGGAGADTQYF
DNA: TGTGCCAGCAGCCTCCGGGGCGGGGGGGCGGGCGCAGATACGCAGTATTTT

J: TRBJ2-2
V: TRBV18
length: 16
D: TRBD1
size: .
CDR3: CASSPERQGALEELFF
DNA: TGTGCCAGCTCACCAGAAAGGCAGGGGGCTTTGGAGGAGCTGTTTTTT

J: TRBJ2-5
V: TRBV5-1
length: 15
D: TRBD2
size: .
CDR3: CASSDVAGGLETQYF
DNA: TGCGCCAGCAGCGACGTAGCGGGAGGTTTAGAGACCCAGTACTTC

J: TRBJ1-5
V: TRBV6-1
length: 15
D: TRBD1
size: few
CDR3: CASSGSTGFAQPQHF
DNA: TGTGCCAGCAGTGGGTCGACAGGGTTTGCACAGCCCCAGCATTTT

J: TRBJ1-2
V: TRBV27
length: 14
D: TRBD1
size: .
CDR3: CASKRQGSHYGYTF
DNA: TGTGCCAGCAAAAGACAGGGTTCGCACTATGGCTACACCTTC

J: TRBJ2-5
V: TRBV4-2
length: 13
D: .
size: once
CDR3: CASSQVSEETQYF
DNA: TGTGCCAGCAGCCAAGTTAGCGAGGAGACCCAGTACTTC

J: TRBJ2-1
V: TRBV6-1
length: 17
D: TRBD2
size: once
CDR3: CASSEQLLAGANNEQFF
DNA: TGTGCCAGCAGTGAACAATTACTAGCGGGGGCTAACAATGAGCAGTTCTTC

J: TRBJ1-1
V: TRBV7-9
length: 13
D: .
size: .
CDR3: CASSLDRVVEAFF
DNA: TGTGCCAGCAGCTTAGACAGGGTAGTTGAAGCTTTCTTT

J: TRBJ1-4
V: TRBV5-1
length: 17
D: .
size: .
CDR3: CASSLEALGRDNEKLFF
DNA: TGCGCCAGCAGCTTGGAGGCTTTAGGGAGGGATAATGAAAAACTGTTTTTT

J: TRBJ2-7
V: TRBV5-1
length: 15
D: TRBD1
size: once
CDR3: CASRPNPGQTYEQYF
DNA: TGCGCCAGCAGACCCAACCCGGGACAGACCTACGAGCAGTACTTC

J: TRBJ2-3
V: TRBV7-3
length: 13
D: TRBD1
size: .
CDR3: CASSLTGSDTQYF
DNA: TGTGCCAGCAGCTTGACAGGGTCAGATACGCAGTATTTT

J: TRBJ2-1
V: TRBV2
length: 14
D: TRBD2
size: .
CDR3: CAWRLAGVYNEQFF
DNA: TGTGCCTGGAGACTAGCGGGAGTCTACAATGAGCAGTTCTTC

J: TRBJ2-5
V: TRBV7-3
length: 16
D: TRBD2
size: .
CDR3: CASSLNRLAGGETQYF
DNA: TGTGCCAGCAGCTTAAATCGACTAGCGGGGGGGGAGACCCAGTACTTC

J: TRBJ2-7
V: TRBV27
length: 16
D: TRBD2
size: .
CDR3: CASSFFGTSGSDEQYF
DNA: TGTGCCAGCAGTTTCTTTGGGACTAGCGGGAGTGACGAGCAGTACTTC

J: TRBJ2-2
V: TRBV10-3
length: 15
D: TRBD1
size: .
CDR3: CAISEWTGGSGELFF
DNA: TGTGCCATCAGTGAGTGGACAGGGGGCTCCGGGGAGCTGTTTTTT

J: TRBJ2-4
V: TRBV9
length: 15
D: .
size: .
CDR3: CASSPGGLDKNIQYF
DNA: TGTGCCAGCTCTCCGGGGGGCTTGGACAAAAACATTCAGTACTTC

J: TRBJ2-6
V: TRBV13
length: 15
D: .
size: .
CDR3: CASSLAISGANVLTF
DNA: TGTGCCAGCAGCTTAGCCATCTCTGGGGCCAACGTCCTGACTTTC